What follows are 5 T cell receptor beta chains derived from one specimen sequenced in a study of blood T cell repertoires in COVID-19. The table came from immunoSEQ multiplex PCR; TCRdb's copy has only in-frame clones and leaves some out. Among about 270,000 clones listed, 86% were seen once. The specimen was peripheral blood. These receptor sequences come from a man between 40 and 49 years old with active or convalescent COVID-19.

This rearrangement joins TRBV11-3 to TRBJ1-2, with D unresolved. Germline V gene data show CDR1 as SGHNT and CDR2 as YENEEA. V lost 4 bases and J lost 8, with 14 bases in between. The length of the CDR3 is 13 residues. The CDR3 region is CASSSPWRYGYTF. The CDR3 region has the DNA TGTGCCAGCAGCTCACCTTGGAGGTACGGCTACACCTTC.

This chain uses TRBV3-1 (or the pseudogene TRBV3-2) with TRBJ1-1; D is perhaps TRBD1 (5 bases). Trimming stripped 4 bases from V and 2 bases from J, with 11 bases between. This CDR3 is 14 amino acids long. Per germline, CDR1 LGHDT and CDR2 YNNKEL (reference sequence). CDR3 loop: CASSRTTVNTEAFF. Here the CDR3 DNA reads TGTGCCAGCAGCCGGACAACCGTTAACACTGAAGCTTTCTTT.

This clone was seen once. The rearrangement links TRBV10-3 to TRBJ1-6; unclear D gene. The CDR3 length is 14 residues. V lost 6 bases, J lost 6 bases, and 12 bases lay in between. The germline gives CDR1 ENHRY, CDR2 SYGVKD. As DNA, the CDR3 is TGTGCCATCAGCGATTCGCGTCTTAATTCACCCCTCCACTTT. It encodes CAISDSRLNSPLHF.

J is TRBJ1-6 and V is TRBV9; a weak D match, TRBD1 (5 bases). Looked up from germline, CDR1 is SGDLS and CDR2 is YYNGEE. This CDR3 region has 16 residues. The V gene lost 4 bases and the J gene lost 3 bases, with 14 bases spanning the gap. This CDR3 is CASSPSRQNYNSPLHF. In DNA, the CDR3 is TGTGCCAGCAGCCCGTCCCGACAGAACTATAATTCACCCCTCCACTTT.

The chain carries TRBV19 and TRBJ2-1; no clear D gene. V was pared by 6 bases and J by 8 bases, with 5 bases between. Germline CDR1 reads LNHDA; CDR2 reads SQIVND (reference sequence). This CDR3 spans 10 amino acids. The CDR3 DNA reads as TGTGCCAGTAGCCGGGATGAGCAGTTCTTC. It is translated as CASSRDEQFF.